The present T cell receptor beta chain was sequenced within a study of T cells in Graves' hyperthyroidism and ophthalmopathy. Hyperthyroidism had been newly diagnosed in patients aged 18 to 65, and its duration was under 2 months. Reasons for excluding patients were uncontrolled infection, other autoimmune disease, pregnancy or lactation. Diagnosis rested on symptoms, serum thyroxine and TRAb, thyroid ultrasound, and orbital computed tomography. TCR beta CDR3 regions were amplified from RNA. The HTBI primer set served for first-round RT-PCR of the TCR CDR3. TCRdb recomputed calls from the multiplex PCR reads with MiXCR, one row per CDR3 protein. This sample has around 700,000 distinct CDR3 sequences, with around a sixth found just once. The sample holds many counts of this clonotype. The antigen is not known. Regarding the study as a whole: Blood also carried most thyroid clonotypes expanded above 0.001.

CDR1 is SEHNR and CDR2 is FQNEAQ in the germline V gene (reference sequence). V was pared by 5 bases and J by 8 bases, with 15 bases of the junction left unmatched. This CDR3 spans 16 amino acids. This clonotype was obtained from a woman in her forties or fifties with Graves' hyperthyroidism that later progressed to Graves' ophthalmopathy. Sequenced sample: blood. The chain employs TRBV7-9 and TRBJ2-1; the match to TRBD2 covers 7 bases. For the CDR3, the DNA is TGTGCCAGCAGCCCACGCGGGGCACTAGCGCCAGATGAGCAGTTCTTC. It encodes CASSPRGALAPDEQFF.